This entry lists 4 T cell receptor beta chains sequenced from one sample in a study of T cells in Graves' hyperthyroidism and ophthalmopathy. Amplification targeted TCR beta CDR3 regions from RNA transcripts. Initially, a first-round RT-PCR of the TCR CDR3 employed the HTBI primer set. TCRdb analysed the multiplex PCR reads with MiXCR anew, one entry per CDR3 protein. The sample lists about 320,000 distinct CDR3 sequences; roughly 15% were seen once. Sequenced material: blood. The receptors here all came from a man aged 25-45 years with Graves' hyperthyroidism.

This clonotype occurred a few times. The J gene is TRBJ2-5, the V gene TRBV7-9; 10 bases map to TRBD1. The junction had 7 bases not matched to a gene; V was cut back by 5 bases and J by 1 base. In germline, CDR1 is SEHNR, CDR2 FQNEAQ (reference sequence). CDR3 size: 16 residues. CDR3 nucleotide sequence: TGTGCCAGCAGCCCACAGGGACAGGGGATCCAAGAGACCCAGTACTTC. Translating gives CASSPQGQGIQETQYF. The full variable domain, its missing parts supplied by reference TRBV7-9 and TRBJ2-5, is DTGVSQNPRHKITKRGQNVTFRCDPISEHNRLYWYRQTLGQGPEFLTYFQNEAQLEKSRLLSDRFSAERPKGSFSTLEIQRTEQGDSAMYLCASSPQGQGIQETQYFGPGTRLLVL.

To note about this clonotype: A much more abundant neighbour one base away suggests this may be a read error. The genes are TRBV2 and TRBJ2-7, with 8 bases that match TRBD2. CDR1 and CDR2 from the germline V gene are SNHLY and FYNNEI. With V trimmed by 7 bases and J by 6 bases, 11 bases remained unmatched. The CDR3 is made up of 14 amino acids. The CDR3: CASTRTSFLSEQYF. The CDR3, as DNA: TGTGCCAGCACTCGGACTAGCTTTCTCAGCGAGCAGTACTTC.

The chain employs TRBV24-1 and TRBJ1-2; D is ambiguous. Trimming left V 4 bases short and J 2 bases short, with 10 bases between. The germline V gene has CDR1 KGHDR and CDR2 SFDVKD. The CDR3 is 14 amino acids. Here the CDR3 reads CATSDPTVNYGYTF. The CDR3 DNA follows: TGTGCCACCAGTGACCCTACAGTAAACTATGGCTACACCTTC.

The chain carries TRBV10-3 and TRBJ2-6; D ambiguous. The V and J ends lost 2 bases and 1 base respectively, with 9 bases between them. The CDR3 contains 16 residues. The germline V gene encodes CDR1 ENHRY and CDR2 SYGVKD. The CDR3 spells CAISEGRNSGANVLTF. CDR3 coding DNA: TGTGCCATCAGTGAGGGTAGGAATTCTGGGGCCAACGTCCTGACTTTC.